Presented here are 16 T cell receptor beta chains from one specimen sequenced in a study of spatial heterogeneity in lung cancer. Time point: sample taken at primary tumor resection. The study sequenced unsorted whole RNA from tumor, nontumor lung or frozen PBMC. TCRdb processed the 5' RACE reads anew with MiXCR; each CDR3 protein has one entry. The table has about 4,000 distinct CDR3 sequences, roughly 53% seen once. Sequencing used PBMCs, obtained at surgery. The receptors derive from a female donor with early-stage non-small cell lung cancer.

This clonotype was observed a few times. This beta chain came through as a stray read in a library set up for alpha chains, and its size says little. The gene calls are TRBV5-5 and TRBJ2-7, with D possibly being TRBD2 (5 bases). Trimming stripped 2 bases from V and 3 bases from J, with 12 bases between. Germline V lookup: CDR1 SGHKS, CDR2 YYEKEE (reference sequence). The CDR3 has 14 amino acids. CDR3 nucleotides: TGTGCCAGCAGCTTCCAGCGGAGTGACTACGAGCAGTACTTC. Translated, it gives CASSFQRSDYEQYF.

As concerns this clonotype: This beta chain is an off-target read within a library intended for alpha chains, so its frequency means little. This chain uses TRBV28 with TRBJ2-7; D perhaps matches TRBD2 (6 bases). Germline CDR1 reads MDHEN; CDR2 reads SYDVKM. V lost 6 bases to trimming and J lost 3 bases, with 18 bases between them. CDR3 size: 15 residues. DNA for the CDR3: TGTGCCAGCAGCCTATTGGCCGGACTATACTACGAGCAGTACTTC. As protein: CASSLLAGLYYEQYF.

This clonotype was observed a handful of times. This beta chain is off target for a library built for alpha chains, so its abundance means little. V usage is TRBV19 and J usage is TRBJ2-2, with D possibly TRBD2 on 5 matching bases. The V gene lost 3 bases and the J gene lost 7 bases, with 9 bases spanning the gap. Germline V gene lookup returns CDR1 LNHDA and CDR2 SQIVND (reference sequence). This CDR3 contains 13 residues. The CDR3 DNA follows: TGTGCCAGTAGTATTCTGGAGGTCGGGGAGCTGTTTTTT. Translated: CASSILEVGELFF.

This clonotype was detected only a few times. Little can be read into the size of this beta chain, an off-target read in a library designed for alpha chains. The V and J genes are TRBV12-5 and TRBJ2-2; 9 bases are a match to TRBD1. Germline lookup yields CDR1 LGHNT and CDR2 FRNRAP. V lost 6 bases and J lost 6; bases outside the gene matches: 8. The CDR3 consists of 15 residues. The CDR3: CASGPGQGTSGELFF. The CDR3, as DNA: TGTGCTAGTGGGCCGGGACAGGGTACGTCCGGGGAGCTGTTTTTT.

For this clonotype: This beta chain is an unintended read in a library built for alpha chains; its size means little. The chain has TRBV10-3 and TRBJ2-7; 10 bases are shared with TRBD2. Germline V lookup: CDR1 ENHRY, CDR2 SYGVKD. V shed 6 bases, J shed 4 bases, and the junction held 9 bases outside the gene matches. There are 15 residues in the CDR3. The CDR3 region is CAISGGLADIYEQYF. CDR3 DNA: TGTGCCATCAGCGGAGGACTAGCGGACATATACGAGCAGTACTTC.

This clonotype was counted a few times. The library was built for alpha chains, so this beta chain is an off-target read and its size means little. The chain uses TRBV28 and TRBJ2-4; D is unresolved. The CDR3 length is 15 residues. The V gene lost 3 bases and the J gene lost 1 base, with 10 bases spanning the gap. Germline loops: CDR1 MDHEN, CDR2 SYDVKM. This chain's CDR3 is CASSFPNGAKNIQYF. The CDR3 DNA sequence: TGTGCCAGCAGTTTCCCGAATGGGGCCAAAAACATTCAGTACTTC.

In its sample, this clonotype was seen a few times. Because the library targeted alpha chains, this beta chain is an off-target read whose size means little. The chain employs TRBV4-2 and TRBJ2-5, with 14 nucleotides matching TRBD2. CDR1 and CDR2 (germline): LGHNA, YNFKEQ. V lost 1 base to trimming and J lost 4 bases; unmatched junction nucleotides: 14. The CDR3 spans 20 residues. CDR3 protein: CASSQGTGTSGGRTRETQYF. CDR3 nucleotides: TGTGCCAGCAGCCAAGGGACCGGGACTAGCGGGGGCCGGACAAGAGAGACCCAGTACTTC.

The sample holds a few counts of this clonotype. This beta chain represents an off-target read in a library built for alpha chains; its size is of limited meaning. The rearrangement links TRBV14 to TRBJ1-1; 7 bases line up with TRBD1. The CDR3 length is 15 residues. The V gene's germline CDR1 is SGHDN and CDR2 FVKESK. Trimming cost V 3 bases and J 4 bases; bases outside gene matches: 8. CDR3 bases: TGTGCCAGCAGCCAGGGACAGATAACGGGCACTGAAGCTTTCTTT. Translation: CASSQGQITGTEAFF.

This clonotype is large by share. This beta chain lies outside the target of a library built for alpha chains; its clone size means little. The chain couples TRBV20-1 to TRBJ2-1, with 11 bases that match TRBD2. J lost 10 bases, V lost 5 bases, and 10 bases had no gene match. The CDR3 is 14 amino acids. Germline lookup yields CDR1 DFQATT and CDR2 SNEGSKA (reference sequence). The CDR3 is CSAPGTSGGWEQFF. CDR3 nucleotide sequence: TGCAGTGCTCCCGGGACTAGCGGAGGCTGGGAGCAGTTCTTC.

This clonotype has only a few counts. This beta chain is an off-target read within a library intended for alpha chains, so its frequency means little. The chain recombines TRBV5-1 with TRBJ1-2, with 9 bases aligning to TRBD1. This CDR3 has 14 residues. J lost 7 bases, V lost 3 bases, and 7 bases had no gene match. CDR1 and CDR2 from the germline V gene are SGHRS and YFSETQ. The CDR3: CASSSPGQGPGYTF. In DNA form, the CDR3 reads TGCGCCAGCAGCTCCCCGGGACAGGGCCCTGGCTACACCTTC.

On this clonotype itself: As an off-target read in a library built for alpha chains, this beta chain has a frequency of little significance. V is TRBV20-1 and J is TRBJ1-1, with D possibly matching TRBD1 (5 bases). Germline CDR1 and CDR2: DFQATT and SNEGSKA (reference sequence). V was pared by 3 bases and J by 1 base, with 12 bases between. The CDR3 has 14 amino acids. CDR3 sequence reads: CSASLRGRNTEAFF. CDR3 DNA sequence: TGCAGTGCTAGTTTAAGGGGAAGGAACACTGAAGCTTTCTTT.

On this clonotype: Being off target in a library aimed at alpha chains, this beta chain has a size of little meaning. The rearrangement uses TRBV7-4 and TRBJ2-3; TRBD2 matches at 13 bases. This CDR3 is built from 16 residues. Germline V gene data show CDR1 as SGHVT and CDR2 as SQSDAQ. Trimming at V came to 7 bases and at J to 4 bases, leaving 8 bases not matched to a gene. For the CDR3, the DNA is TGTGCCAGCACCCGAGGGACTAGCGGGACGGCAGATACGCAGTATTTT. It is translated as CASTRGTSGTADTQYF.

This clonotype was seen only a few times. This beta chain appears as a stray read in a library generated for alpha chains; its size is not informative. The chain has TRBV7-2 and TRBJ2-5; 11 bases agree with TRBD2. The CDR3 consists of 15 residues. Germline V gives CDR1 SGHTA, CDR2 FQGNSA. Trimming cost V 4 bases and J 4 bases; bases outside gene matches: 5. CDR3 bases: TGTGCCAGCAGCTCACCGGGACTAGCGGTAGAGACCCAGTACTTC. It encodes CASSSPGLAVETQYF.

Of note for this clonotype: For a library built for alpha chains, this beta chain is a stray read; little rests on its size. The chain has TRBV10-3 and TRBJ2-4; no definite D call. The CDR3 length is 13 residues. The germline gives CDR1 ENHRY, CDR2 SYGVKD. V was shortened by 7 bases and J by 0 bases, with 7 bases between the two germline ends. The CDR3 spells CAIKGEAKNIQYF. The DNA for the CDR3 is TGTGCCATCAAGGGTGAAGCCAAAAACATTCAGTACTTC.

As concerns this clonotype: The library was prepared for alpha chains; this beta chain is a stray read, so its frequency means little. V usage is TRBV9 and J usage is TRBJ2-2; D perhaps matches TRBD1 (5 bases). The CDR3 consists of 14 residues. Deletions cut 0 bases from V and 5 bases from J, with 8 bases between. Per germline, CDR1 SGDLS and CDR2 YYNGEE. This CDR3 reads CASSVVAGTGELFF. CDR3 nucleotides: TGTGCCAGCAGCGTAGTGGCAGGGACCGGGGAGCTGTTTTTT.

Worth noting for this clonotype: This beta chain lies outside the target of a library built for alpha chains; its clone size means little. J is TRBJ2-1 and V is TRBV25-1; D perhaps matches TRBD2 (6 bases). V lost 3 bases and J 3 bases, leaving 9 bases between the germline ends. In germline, CDR1 is MGHDK, CDR2 SYGVNS. The CDR3 runs to 14 residues. The CDR3 sequence: CASSEREVYNEQFF. In nucleotides, the CDR3 is TGTGCCAGCAGTGAGCGGGAAGTCTACAATGAGCAGTTCTTC. Variable domain in full (rest from reference TRBV25-1 and TRBJ2-1): EADIYQTPRYLVIGTGKKITLECSQTMGHDKMYWYQQDPGMELHLIHYSYGVNSTEKGDLSSESTVSRIRTEHFPLTLESARPSHTSQYLCASSEREVYNEQFFGPGTRLTVL.